Included here is one T cell receptor (beta chain) sequence, with context. Its target is unknown. The V segment lost 6 bases and the J segment 5 bases; nucleotides outside the gene matches: 4. CDR1 is MNHEY and CDR2 is SVGEGT in the germline V gene. This CDR3 has 13 amino acids. The data were taken from a study of molecular identifiers for immune sequencing clone quantification. Notes on the study in general: In naive cells, clones above 20 RNA copies held under 1% of molecules, whereas in effector cells they held over 98%.

TCRdb re-analysed the PCR reads in MiXCR, keeping a single row per CDR3 protein. The sample carries about 510,000 distinct CDR3 sequences, about 25% recorded once. Sample: naive CD8+ T cells from blood, with Jurkat cell RNA spiked in. Subset denoted: FACS-sorted CD8+CD4-CCR7+CD45RA+ naive T cells. The clonotype comes from a human donor in good health. Some libraries in this study had Jurkat cell RNA spiked in. The chain employs TRBV6-2 or TRBV6-3 and TRBJ2-5; TRBD1 matches at 9 bases. CDR3 sequence (DNA): TGTGCCAGCAGCCACAGGGGGCTGGAGACCCAGTACTTC. This translates into CASSHRGLETQYF.